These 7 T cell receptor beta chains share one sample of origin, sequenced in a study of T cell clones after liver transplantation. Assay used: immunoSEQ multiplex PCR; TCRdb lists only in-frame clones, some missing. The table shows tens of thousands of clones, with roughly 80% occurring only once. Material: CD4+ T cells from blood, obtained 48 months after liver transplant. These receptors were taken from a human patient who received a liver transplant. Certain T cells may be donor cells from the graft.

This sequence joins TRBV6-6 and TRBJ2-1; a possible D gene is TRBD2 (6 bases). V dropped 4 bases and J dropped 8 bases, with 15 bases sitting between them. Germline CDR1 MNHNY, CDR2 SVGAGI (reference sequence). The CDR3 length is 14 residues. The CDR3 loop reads CASSFSRESDEQFF. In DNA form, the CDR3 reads TGTGCCAGCAGTTTTAGCCGGGAGTCGGATGAGCAGTTCTTC.

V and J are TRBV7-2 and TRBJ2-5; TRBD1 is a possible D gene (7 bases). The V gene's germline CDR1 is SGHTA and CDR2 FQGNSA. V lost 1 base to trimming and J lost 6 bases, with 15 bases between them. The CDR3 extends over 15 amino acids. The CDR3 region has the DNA TGTGCCAGCAGCTTAGACTCAGGGGGGCCACAGACCCAGTACTTC. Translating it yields CASSLDSGGPQTQYF.

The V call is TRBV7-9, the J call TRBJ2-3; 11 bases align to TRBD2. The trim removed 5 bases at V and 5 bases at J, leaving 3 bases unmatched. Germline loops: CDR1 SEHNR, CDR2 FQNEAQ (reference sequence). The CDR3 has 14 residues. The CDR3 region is CASSTGTSGDTQYF. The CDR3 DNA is TGTGCCAGCAGCACCGGGACTAGCGGAGATACGCAGTATTTT.

The CDR3 DNA follows: TGTGCCAGCAGCTTATCGGACAGCCTTAATTCCTACAATGAGCAGTTCTTC. Protein: CASSLSDSLNSYNEQFF. V gene TRBV7-8 combines with J gene TRBJ2-1; a weak D match, TRBD1 (6 bases). CDR3 length: 17 amino acids. Between the trimmed V and J ends, which lost 2 bases and 1 base, there was a span of 15 bases. Germline CDR1 is SGHVS and CDR2 is FQNEAQ.

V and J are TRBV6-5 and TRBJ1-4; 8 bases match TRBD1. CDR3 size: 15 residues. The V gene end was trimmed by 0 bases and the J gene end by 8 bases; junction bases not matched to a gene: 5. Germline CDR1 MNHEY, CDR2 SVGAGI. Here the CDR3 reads CASSYSTGAGEKLFF. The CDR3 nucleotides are TGTGCCAGCAGTTACTCGACAGGGGCTGGGGAAAAACTGTTTTTT.

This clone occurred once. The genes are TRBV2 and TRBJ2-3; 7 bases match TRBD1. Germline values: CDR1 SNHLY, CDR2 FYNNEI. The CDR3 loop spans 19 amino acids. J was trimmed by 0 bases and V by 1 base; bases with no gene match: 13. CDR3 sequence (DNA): TGTGCCAGCAGTGAAGGGTGGGGTATGACAGGGACGAGCACAGATACGCAGTATTTT. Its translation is CASSEGWGMTGTSTDTQYF.

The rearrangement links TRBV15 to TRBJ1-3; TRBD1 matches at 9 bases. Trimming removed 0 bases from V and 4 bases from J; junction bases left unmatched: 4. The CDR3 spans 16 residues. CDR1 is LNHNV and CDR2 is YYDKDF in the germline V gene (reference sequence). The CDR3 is CATSREQGASGNTIYF. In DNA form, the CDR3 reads TGTGCCACCAGCAGAGAACAGGGGGCCTCGGGAAACACCATATATTTT.